This T cell receptor (beta chain) was sequenced during a study of cytomegalovirus exposure and HLA in healthy donors. Study-wide background: Most genotyped donors, approximately 77% of roughly 400, had Caucasian-associated genetic ancestry.

As to this clone: Its specificity is not known.

The CDR3 totals 13 residues. Germline V gene sequence: CDR1 LGHNA, CDR2 YNFKEQ. The trim removed 4 bases at V and 7 bases at J, leaving 4 bases unmatched. Overall study findings and caveats: Analyses of presence/absence relied on an assumption of roughly uniform sequencing depth across donors. A later analysis showed that HLA-associated TCR beta chains had undergone more clonal expansion than equally common others.

A multiplex PCR was run with 60 Vbeta primers and 13 Jbeta primers. Clones were read by immunoSEQ multiplex PCR, and TCRdb kept only the in-frame ones, dropping some. The sample has approximately 150,000 clones; 50% to 75% are singletons. The source is a woman aged 60-75 years in good health and CMV-seropositive. This chain connects TRBV4-2 to TRBJ2-1; TRBD2 matches at 7 bases. The sample taken for sequencing was PBMCs. CDR3 amino acids: CASSLSGTNEQFF. The CDR3 nucleotides are TGTGCCAGCAGCCTAAGCGGGACGAATGAGCAGTTCTTC.